This T cell receptor (beta chain) was sequenced during a study of cytomegalovirus exposure and HLA in healthy donors. This CDR3 contains 14 residues. The germline gives CDR1 MNHEY, CDR2 SVGAGI. V gave up 6 bases and J gave up 4 bases, with 12 bases separating them. Researchers ran the PCR with 60 Vbeta and 13 Jbeta primers. The protocol was immunoSEQ multiplex PCR, while the TCRdb copy is restricted to in-frame clones and leaves out a portion. Among some 97,000 clones listed, 84% were seen once. General study points: The study flagged around 160 TCR beta chains as cytomegalovirus-associated. Previously analyzed data showed that most TCR beta V segments were productive at a frequency of about 87% or about 30%.

The sample holds a few counts of this clone. The antigen remains unidentified. This TCR derives from a young woman in good health and CMV-seronegative. The specimen sequenced was PBMCs. The chain recombines TRBV6-5 with TRBJ1-4; possible D gene TRBD1, 6 bases. The CDR3 protein is CASSLHRDNEKLFF. Written as DNA, the CDR3 is TGTGCCAGCAGCCTCCACAGGGATAATGAAAAACTGTTTTTT.